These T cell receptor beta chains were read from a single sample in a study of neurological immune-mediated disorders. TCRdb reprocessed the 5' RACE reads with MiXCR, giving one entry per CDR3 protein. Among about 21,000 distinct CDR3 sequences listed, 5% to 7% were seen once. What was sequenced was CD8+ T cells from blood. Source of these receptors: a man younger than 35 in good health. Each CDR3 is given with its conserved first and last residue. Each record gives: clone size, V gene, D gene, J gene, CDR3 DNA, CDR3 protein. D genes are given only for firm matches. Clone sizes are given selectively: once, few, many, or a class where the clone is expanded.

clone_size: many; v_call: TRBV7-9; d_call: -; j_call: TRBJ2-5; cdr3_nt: TGTGCCAGCAGCGCCAGGAATACCCAAGAGACCCAGTACTTC; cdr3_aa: CASSARNTQETQYF
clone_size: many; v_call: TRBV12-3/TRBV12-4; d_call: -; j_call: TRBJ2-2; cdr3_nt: TGTGCCAGCATTTCCCAGACAGGCTGGAACACCGGGGAGCTGTTTTTT; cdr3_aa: CASISQTGWNTGELFF
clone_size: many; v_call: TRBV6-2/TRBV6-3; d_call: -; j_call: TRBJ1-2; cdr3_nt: TGTGCCAGCAGTCTCCTGGGGGTCCGCTCGGGCTACACCTTC; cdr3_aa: CASSLLGVRSGYTF
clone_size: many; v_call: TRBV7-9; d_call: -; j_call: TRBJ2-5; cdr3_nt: TGTGCCAGCAGCTTCCAGCTCCGAAGGGAGACCCAGTACTTC; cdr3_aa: CASSFQLRRETQYF
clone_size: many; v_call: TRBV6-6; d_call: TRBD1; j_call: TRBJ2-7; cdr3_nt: TGTGCCAGCAGACCACAGGGGGCCATCGAGCAGTACTTC; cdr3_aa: CASRPQGAIEQYF
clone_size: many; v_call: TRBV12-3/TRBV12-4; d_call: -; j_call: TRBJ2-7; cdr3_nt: TGTGCCAGCAGTTTAGCGGCTAGCTCCCCCAGGGAGCAGTACTTC; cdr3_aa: CASSLAASSPREQYF
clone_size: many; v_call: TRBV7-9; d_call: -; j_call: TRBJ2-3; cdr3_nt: TGTGCCAGCAGCTTTGTAGGACTGGGCACAGATACGCAGTATTTT; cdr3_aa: CASSFVGLGTDTQYF
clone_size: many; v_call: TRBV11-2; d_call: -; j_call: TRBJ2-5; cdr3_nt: TGTGCCAGCAGCTTAGATGGACTCTTACTACGGGAGACCCAGTACTTC; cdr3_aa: CASSLDGLLLRETQYF
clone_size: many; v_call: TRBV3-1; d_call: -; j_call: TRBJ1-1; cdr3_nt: TGTGCCAGCAGCCATCAGGGGATGAACACTGAAGCTTTCTTT; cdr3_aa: CASSHQGMNTEAFF
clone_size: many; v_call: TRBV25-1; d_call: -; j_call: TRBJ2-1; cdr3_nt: TGTGCCAGCAGTGAATACACATACAATGAGCAGTTCTTC; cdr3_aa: CASSEYTYNEQFF
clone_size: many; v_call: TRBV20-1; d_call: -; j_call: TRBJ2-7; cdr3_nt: TGCAGTGCTAGACCCAACTACGAGCAGTACTTC; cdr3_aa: CSARPNYEQYF
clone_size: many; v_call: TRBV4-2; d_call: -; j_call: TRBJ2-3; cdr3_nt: TGTGCCAGCAGCCCCGGGACTCCTCTGAACTCAGATACGCAGTATTTT; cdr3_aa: CASSPGTPLNSDTQYF
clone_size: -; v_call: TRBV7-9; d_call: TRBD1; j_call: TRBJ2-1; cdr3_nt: TGTGCCAGCAGCTACCAGACAGGGACCCACAATGAGCAGTTCTTC; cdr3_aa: CASSYQTGTHNEQFF
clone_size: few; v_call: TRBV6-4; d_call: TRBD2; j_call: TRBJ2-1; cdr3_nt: TGTGCCAGCAGTGACACTAGCGGGGGGGCCAATGAGCAGTTCTTC; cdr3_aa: CASSDTSGGANEQFF
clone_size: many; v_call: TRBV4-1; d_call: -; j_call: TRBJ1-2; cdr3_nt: TGCGCCAGCAGCCAAGCTGCGGGGACGTCCTATGGCTACACCTTC; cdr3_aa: CASSQAAGTSYGYTF
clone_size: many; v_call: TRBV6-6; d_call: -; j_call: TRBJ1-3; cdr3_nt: TGTGCCAGCAGTTACCCATTCAGACCGGGGCCTGGAAACACCATATATTTT; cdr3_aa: CASSYPFRPGPGNTIYF
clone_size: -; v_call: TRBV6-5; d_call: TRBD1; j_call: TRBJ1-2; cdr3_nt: TGTGCCAGCCCGATGACCGGGACAGCGTATGGCTACACCTTC; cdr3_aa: CASPMTGTAYGYTF
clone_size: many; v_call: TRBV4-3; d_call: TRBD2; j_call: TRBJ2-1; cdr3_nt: TGCGCCAGCAGCCAAGGACTAGCGGCTAACAATGAGCAGTTCTTC; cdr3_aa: CASSQGLAANNEQFF
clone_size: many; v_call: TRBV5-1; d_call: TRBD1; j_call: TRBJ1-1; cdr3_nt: TGCGCCAGCAGCGCCGCGGGACAGTTGAACACTGAAGCTTTCTTT; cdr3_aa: CASSAAGQLNTEAFF
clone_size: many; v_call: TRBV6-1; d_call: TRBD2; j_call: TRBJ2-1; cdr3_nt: TGTGCCAGCAGTGAAATAAGCGGGGGGATCTACAATGAGCAGTTCTTC; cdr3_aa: CASSEISGGIYNEQFF
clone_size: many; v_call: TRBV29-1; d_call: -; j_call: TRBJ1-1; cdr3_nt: TGCAGCGTTGAATTTCCGGGGACGGTGAACACTGAAGCTTTCTTT; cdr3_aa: CSVEFPGTVNTEAFF
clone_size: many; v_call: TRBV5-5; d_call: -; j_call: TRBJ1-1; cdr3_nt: TGTGCCAGCAGCTCCTCGGGGGACGTTGAAGCTTTCTTT; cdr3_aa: CASSSSGDVEAFF
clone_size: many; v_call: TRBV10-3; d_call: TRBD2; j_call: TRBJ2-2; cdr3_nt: TGTGCCATCAGCCGGGGAGGGATTAACACCGGGGAGCTGTTTTTT; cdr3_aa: CAISRGGINTGELFF
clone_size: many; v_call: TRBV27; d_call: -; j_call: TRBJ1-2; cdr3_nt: TGTGCCAGCAGTTTATCCCAGGGAGCTAACTATGGCTACACCTTC; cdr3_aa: CASSLSQGANYGYTF
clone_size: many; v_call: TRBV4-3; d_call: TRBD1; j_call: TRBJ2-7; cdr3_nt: TGCGCCAGCAGCCAAGGACAGGGAACCTACGAGCAGTACTTC; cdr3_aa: CASSQGQGTYEQYF
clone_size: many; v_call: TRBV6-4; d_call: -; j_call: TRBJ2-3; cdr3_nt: TGTGCCAGCGGAGCTAGTTTAGGCACAGATACGCAGTATTTT; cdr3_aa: CASGASLGTDTQYF
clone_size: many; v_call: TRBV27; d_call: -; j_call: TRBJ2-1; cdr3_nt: TGTGCCAGCAGATATCTAGGCGAGCAGTTCTTC; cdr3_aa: CASRYLGEQFF
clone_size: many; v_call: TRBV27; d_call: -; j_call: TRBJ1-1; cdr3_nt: TGTGCCAGCAGTTTAGAGCTGAACACTGAAGCTTTCTTT; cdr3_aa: CASSLELNTEAFF
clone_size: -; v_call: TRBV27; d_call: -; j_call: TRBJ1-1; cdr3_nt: TGTGCCAGCAGTTTATTGGCCCCCGCAGGGTCGTCTGAAGCTTTCTTT; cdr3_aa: CASSLLAPAGSSEAFF
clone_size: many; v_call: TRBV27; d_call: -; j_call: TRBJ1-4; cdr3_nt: TGTGCCAGCAGTTCACGGGCTAGTAATGAAAAACTGTTTTTT; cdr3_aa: CASSSRASNEKLFF
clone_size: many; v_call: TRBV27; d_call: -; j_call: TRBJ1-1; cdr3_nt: TGTGCCAGCAGTTTATTTAGGTCAGGGCTCATGAACACTGAAGCTTTCTTT; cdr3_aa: CASSLFRSGLMNTEAFF
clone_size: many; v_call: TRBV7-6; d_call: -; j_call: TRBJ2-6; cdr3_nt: TGTGCCAGCAGCCCACAGGCTGGGGCCAACGTCCTGACTTTC; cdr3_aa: CASSPQAGANVLTF
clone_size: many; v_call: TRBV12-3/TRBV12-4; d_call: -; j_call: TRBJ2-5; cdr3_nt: TGTGCCAGCAGCCGGACATTCAAAGAGACCCAGTACTTC; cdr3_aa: CASSRTFKETQYF
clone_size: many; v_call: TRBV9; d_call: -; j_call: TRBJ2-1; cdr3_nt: TGTGCCAGCAGCGCCTACACGAATGAGCAGTTCTTC; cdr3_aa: CASSAYTNEQFF
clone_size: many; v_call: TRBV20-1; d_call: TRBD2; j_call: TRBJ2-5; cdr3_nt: TGCAGTGCTAGGAGATTAGCGGGAGAACAAGAGACCCAGTACTTC; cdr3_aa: CSARRLAGEQETQYF
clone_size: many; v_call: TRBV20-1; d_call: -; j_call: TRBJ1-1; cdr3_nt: TGCAGTGCACCCTTGTGGAACACTGAAGCTTTCTTT; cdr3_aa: CSAPLWNTEAFF